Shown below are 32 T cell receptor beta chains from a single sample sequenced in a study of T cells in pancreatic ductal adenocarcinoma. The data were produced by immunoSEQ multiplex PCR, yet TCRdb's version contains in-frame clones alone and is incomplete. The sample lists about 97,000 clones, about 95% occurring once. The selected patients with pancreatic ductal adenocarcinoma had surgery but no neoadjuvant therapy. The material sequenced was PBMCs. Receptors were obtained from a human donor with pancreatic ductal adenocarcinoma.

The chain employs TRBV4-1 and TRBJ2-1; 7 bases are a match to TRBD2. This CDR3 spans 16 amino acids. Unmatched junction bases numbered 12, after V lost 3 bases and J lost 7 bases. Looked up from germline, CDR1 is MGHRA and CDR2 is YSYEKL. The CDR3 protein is CASSQAYREALNEQFF. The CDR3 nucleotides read TGCGCCAGCAGCCAGGCGTACCGGGAGGCATTGAATGAGCAGTTCTTC.

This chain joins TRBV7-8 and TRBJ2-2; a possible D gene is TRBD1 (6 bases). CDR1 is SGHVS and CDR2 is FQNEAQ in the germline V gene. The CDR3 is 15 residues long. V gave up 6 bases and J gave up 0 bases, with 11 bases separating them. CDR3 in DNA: TGTGCCAGCAGGTACGGGACATCGAACACCGGGGAGCTGTTTTTT. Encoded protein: CASRYGTSNTGELFF.

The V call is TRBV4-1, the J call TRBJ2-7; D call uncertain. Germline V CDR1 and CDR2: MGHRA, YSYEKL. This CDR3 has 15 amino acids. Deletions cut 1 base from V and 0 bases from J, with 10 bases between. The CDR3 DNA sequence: TGCGCCAGCAGCCAAGGGTCGAGGAACTCCTACGAGCAGTACTTC. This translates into CASSQGSRNSYEQYF.

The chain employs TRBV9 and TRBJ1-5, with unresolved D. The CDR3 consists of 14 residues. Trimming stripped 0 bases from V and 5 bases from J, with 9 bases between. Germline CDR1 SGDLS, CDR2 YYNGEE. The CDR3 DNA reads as TGTGCCAGCAGCGTAGTTAGAGGGCATCAGCCCCAGCATTTT. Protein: CASSVVRGHQPQHF.

As DNA, the CDR3 is TGCGCCAGCAAGTCTCTGGAGGGCCCTTACGAGCAGTACTTC. Residues: CASKSLEGPYEQYF. J is TRBJ2-7 and V is TRBV5-1; tentatively, D is TRBD2 (6 bases). Germline-derived CDR1 and CDR2 are SGHRS and YFSETQ. Trimming took off 6 bases at V and 4 bases at J, with 17 bases between the two ends. CDR3 length: 14 residues.

The CDR3 here is CASRPTSSGRGYNEQFF. The CDR3 DNA follows: TGTGCCAGCAGGCCAACTTCTAGCGGGAGGGGGTACAATGAGCAGTTCTTC. The chain has TRBV6-4 and TRBJ2-1; 12 nucleotides align to TRBD2. The CDR3 is 17 amino acids. With V trimmed by 6 bases and J by 4 bases, 10 bases remained unmatched. Germline loops: CDR1 MRHNA, CDR2 SNTAGT.

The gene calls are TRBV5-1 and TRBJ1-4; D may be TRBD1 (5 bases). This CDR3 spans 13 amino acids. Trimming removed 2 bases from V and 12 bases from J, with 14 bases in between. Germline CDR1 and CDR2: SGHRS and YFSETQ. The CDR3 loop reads CASSFSFGGELFF. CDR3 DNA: TGCGCCAGCAGCTTCTCTTTCGGGGGTGAACTGTTTTTT.

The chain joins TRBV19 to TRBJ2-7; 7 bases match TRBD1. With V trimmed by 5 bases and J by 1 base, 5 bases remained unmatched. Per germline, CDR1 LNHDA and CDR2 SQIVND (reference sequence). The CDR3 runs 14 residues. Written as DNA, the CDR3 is TGTGCCAGTAGTGACAGGGATATATCCTACGAGCAGTACTTC. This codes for CASSDRDISYEQYF.

CDR3 DNA: TGCGCCAGCAGCCCCGGGACATCAAACACTGAAGCTTTCTTT. It is translated as CASSPGTSNTEAFF. J is TRBJ1-1 and V is TRBV5-1, with D possibly matching TRBD1 (6 bases). With 4 bases removed from V and 2 bases from J, the gap between germline ends came to 12 bases. This CDR3 contains 14 residues. Germline V gives CDR1 SGHRS, CDR2 YFSETQ.

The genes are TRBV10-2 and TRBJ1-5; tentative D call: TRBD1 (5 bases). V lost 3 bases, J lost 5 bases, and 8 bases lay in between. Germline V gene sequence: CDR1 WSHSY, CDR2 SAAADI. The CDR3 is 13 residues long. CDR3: CASSDQGDQPQHF. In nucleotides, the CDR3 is TGCGCCAGCAGTGACCAAGGGGATCAGCCCCAGCATTTT.

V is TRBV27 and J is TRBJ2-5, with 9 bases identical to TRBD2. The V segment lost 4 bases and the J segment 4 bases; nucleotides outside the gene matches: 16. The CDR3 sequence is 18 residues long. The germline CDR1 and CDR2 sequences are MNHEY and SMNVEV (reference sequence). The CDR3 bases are TGTGCCAGCAGTTCCCTCCCCGGACTAGCGCCGGAGGGAGAGACCCAGTACTTC. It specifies CASSSLPGLAPEGETQYF.

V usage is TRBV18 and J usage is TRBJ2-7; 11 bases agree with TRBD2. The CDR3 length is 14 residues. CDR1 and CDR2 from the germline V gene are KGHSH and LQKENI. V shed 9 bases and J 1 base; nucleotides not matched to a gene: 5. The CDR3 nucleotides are TGTGCCAGTACCGGGACTAGCGGTTCCTACGAGCAGTACTTC. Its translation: CASTGTSGSYEQYF.

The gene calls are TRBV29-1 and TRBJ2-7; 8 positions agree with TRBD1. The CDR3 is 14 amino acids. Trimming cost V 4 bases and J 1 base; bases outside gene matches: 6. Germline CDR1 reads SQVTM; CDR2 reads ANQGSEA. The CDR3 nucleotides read TGCAGCGTTGGGAGGACAGGGAATTCCTACGAGCAGTACTTC. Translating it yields CSVGRTGNSYEQYF.

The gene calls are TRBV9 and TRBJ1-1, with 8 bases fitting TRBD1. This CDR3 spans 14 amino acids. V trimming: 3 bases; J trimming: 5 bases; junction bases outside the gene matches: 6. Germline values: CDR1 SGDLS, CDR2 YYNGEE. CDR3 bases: TGTGCCAGCAGCGCCCGACAGGGGCGGACTGAAGCTTTCTTT. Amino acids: CASSARQGRTEAFF.

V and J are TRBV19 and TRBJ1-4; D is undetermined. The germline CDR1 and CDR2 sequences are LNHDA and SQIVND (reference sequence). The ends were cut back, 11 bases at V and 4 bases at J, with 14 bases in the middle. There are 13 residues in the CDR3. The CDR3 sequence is CACSGSLNEKLFF. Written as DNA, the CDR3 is TGTGCCTGCTCCGGGAGCCTTAATGAAAAACTGTTTTTT.

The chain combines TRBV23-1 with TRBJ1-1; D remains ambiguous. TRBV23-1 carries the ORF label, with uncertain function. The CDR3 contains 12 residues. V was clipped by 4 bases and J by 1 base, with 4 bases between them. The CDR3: CASSPGNTEAFF. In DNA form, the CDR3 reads TGCGCCAGCAGTCCGGGGAACACTGAAGCTTTCTTT.

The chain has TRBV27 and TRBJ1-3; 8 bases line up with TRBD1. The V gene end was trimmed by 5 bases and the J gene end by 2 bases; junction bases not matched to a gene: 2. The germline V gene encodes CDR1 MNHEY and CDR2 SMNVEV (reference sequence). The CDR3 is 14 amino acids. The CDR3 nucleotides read TGTGCCAGCAGTCAGGGGGCGCCTGGAAACACCATATATTTT. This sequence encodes CASSQGAPGNTIYF.

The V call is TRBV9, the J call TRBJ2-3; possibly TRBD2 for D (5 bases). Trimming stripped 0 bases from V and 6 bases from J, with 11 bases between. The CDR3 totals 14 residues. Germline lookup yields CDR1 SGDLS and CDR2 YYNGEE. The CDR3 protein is CASSVAWTSDTQYF. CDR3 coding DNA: TGTGCCAGCAGCGTAGCTTGGACTTCGGATACGCAGTATTTT. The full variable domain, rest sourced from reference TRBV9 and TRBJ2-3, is DSGVTQTPKHLITATGQRVTLRCSPRSGDLSVYWYQQSLDQGLQFLIQYYNGEERAKGNILERFSAQQFPDLHSELNLSSLELGDSALYFCASSVAWTSDTQYFGPGTRLTVL.

CDR3 protein: CASSPVDEQFF. In nucleotides, the CDR3 is TGTGCCAGCAGTCCTGTAGATGAGCAGTTCTTC. This chain joins TRBV2 and TRBJ2-1; D not certain. V lost 5 bases to trimming and J lost 8 bases, with 7 bases between them. Germline-derived CDR1 and CDR2 are SNHLY and FYNNEI. CDR3 size: 11 residues.

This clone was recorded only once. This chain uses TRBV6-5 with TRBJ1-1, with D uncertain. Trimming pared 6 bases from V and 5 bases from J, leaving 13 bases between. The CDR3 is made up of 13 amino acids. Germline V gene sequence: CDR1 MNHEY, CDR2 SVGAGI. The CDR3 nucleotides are TGTGCCAGCAGAAAAGGACGGGATACTGAAGCTTTCTTT. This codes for CASRKGRDTEAFF.

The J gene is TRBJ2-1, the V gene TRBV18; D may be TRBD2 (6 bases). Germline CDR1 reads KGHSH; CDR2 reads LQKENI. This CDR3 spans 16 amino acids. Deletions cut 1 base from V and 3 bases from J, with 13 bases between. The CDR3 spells CASSPQLGGIYNEQFF. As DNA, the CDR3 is TGTGCCAGCTCACCACAGCTAGGAGGGATCTACAATGAGCAGTTCTTC.

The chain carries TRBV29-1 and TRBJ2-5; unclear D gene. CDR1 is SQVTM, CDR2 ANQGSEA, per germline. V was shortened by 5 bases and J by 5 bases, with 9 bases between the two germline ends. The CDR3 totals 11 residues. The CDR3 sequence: CSVYRAETQYF. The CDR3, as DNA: TGCAGCGTTTACCGAGCGGAGACCCAGTACTTC.

The CDR3 here is CASGPTGVKETQYF. CDR3 bases: TGCGCCAGCGGACCGACAGGGGTAAAAGAGACCCAGTACTTC. The chain is built from TRBV5-1 and TRBJ2-5; 8 nucleotides line up with TRBD1. This CDR3 contains 14 residues. Germline CDR1 SGHRS, CDR2 YFSETQ. V lost 7 bases and J lost 3; bases outside the gene matches: 8. The complete variable domain, with remaining parts taken from reference TRBV5-1 and TRBJ2-5, reads KAGVTQTPRYLIKTRGQQVTLSCSPISGHRSVSWYQQTPGQGLQFLFEYFSETQRNKGNFPGRFSGRQFSNSRSEMNVSTLELGDSALYLCASGPTGVKETQYFGPGTRLLVL.

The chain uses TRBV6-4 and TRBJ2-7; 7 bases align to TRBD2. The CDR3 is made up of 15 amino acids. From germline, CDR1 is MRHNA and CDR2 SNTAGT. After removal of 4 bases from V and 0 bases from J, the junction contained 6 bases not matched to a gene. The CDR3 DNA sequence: TGTGCCAGCAGTGTGGCTAGCGGAAGCTCCTACGAGCAGTACTTC. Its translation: CASSVASGSSYEQYF.

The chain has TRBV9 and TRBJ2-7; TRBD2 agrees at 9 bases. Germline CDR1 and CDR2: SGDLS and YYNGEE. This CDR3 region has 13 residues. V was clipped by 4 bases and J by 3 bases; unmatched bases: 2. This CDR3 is CASSISGSYEQYF. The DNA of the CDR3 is TGTGCCAGCAGCATTAGCGGGAGCTACGAGCAGTACTTC.

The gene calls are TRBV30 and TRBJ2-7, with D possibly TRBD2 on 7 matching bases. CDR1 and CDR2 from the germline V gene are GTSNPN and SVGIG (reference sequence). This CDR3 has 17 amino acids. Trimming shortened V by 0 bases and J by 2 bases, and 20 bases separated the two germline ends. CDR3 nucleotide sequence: TGTGCCTGGAGTGTACGTAGGGGGGGGTTGGGCCCCTACGAGCAGTACTTC. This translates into CAWSVRRGGLGPYEQYF.

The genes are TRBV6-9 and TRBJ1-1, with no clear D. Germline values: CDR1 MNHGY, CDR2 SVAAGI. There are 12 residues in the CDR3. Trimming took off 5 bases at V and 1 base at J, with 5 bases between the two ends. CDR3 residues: CASSPGNTEAFF. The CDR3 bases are TGTGCCAGCAGTCCGGGGAACACTGAAGCTTTCTTT.

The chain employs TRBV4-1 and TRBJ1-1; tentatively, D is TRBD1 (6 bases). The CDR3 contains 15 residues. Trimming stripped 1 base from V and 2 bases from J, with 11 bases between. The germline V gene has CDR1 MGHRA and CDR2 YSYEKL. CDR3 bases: TGCGCCAGCAGCCAAGCGCAGGGGCTAAACACTGAAGCTTTCTTT. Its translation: CASSQAQGLNTEAFF.

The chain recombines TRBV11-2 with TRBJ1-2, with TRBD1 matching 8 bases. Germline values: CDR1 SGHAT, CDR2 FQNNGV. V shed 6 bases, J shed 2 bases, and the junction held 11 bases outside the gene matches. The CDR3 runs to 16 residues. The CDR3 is CASRRTGQFSNYGYTF. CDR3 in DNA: TGTGCCAGCAGGAGGACAGGGCAATTCTCCAACTATGGCTACACCTTC.

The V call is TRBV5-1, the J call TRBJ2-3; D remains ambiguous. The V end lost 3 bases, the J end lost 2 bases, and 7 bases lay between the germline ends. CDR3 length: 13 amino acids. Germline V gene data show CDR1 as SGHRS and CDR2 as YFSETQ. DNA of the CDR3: TGCGCCAGCAGCTCTATAGACACAGATACGCAGTATTTT. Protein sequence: CASSSIDTDTQYF.

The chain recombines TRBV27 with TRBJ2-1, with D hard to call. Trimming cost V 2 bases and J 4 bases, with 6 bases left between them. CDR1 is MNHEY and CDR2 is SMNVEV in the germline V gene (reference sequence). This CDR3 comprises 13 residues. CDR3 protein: CASSLKEYNEQFF. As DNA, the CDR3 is TGTGCCAGCAGTTTAAAGGAGTACAATGAGCAGTTCTTC.

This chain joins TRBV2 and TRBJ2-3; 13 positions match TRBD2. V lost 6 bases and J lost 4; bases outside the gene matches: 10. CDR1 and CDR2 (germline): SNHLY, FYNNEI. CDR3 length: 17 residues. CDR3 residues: CASSLGTSGTGADTQYF. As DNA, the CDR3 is TGTGCCAGCAGCCTCGGGACTAGCGGGACTGGGGCAGATACGCAGTATTTT.